This T cell receptor beta chain is drawn from a study of blood T cells in healthy people across ages. A few counts support this clonotype. A junction boundary mismatches the germline segment, possibly from a read error. Alongside a J-beta primer mix, a sample-barcoded 5' primer served in a second PCR lasting about 7 to 12 cycles. One entry per CDR3 protein, called by TCRdb with MiXCR from the 5' RACE reads. The sample has about 1.8 million distinct CDR3 sequences, around 50% seen once. The CDR3 loop spans 14 amino acids. Germline values: CDR1 SGHRS, CDR2 YFSETQ. V usage is TRBV5-1 and J usage is TRBJ1-1, with D maybe TRBD1 (5 bases). Input material: blood. The sequence came from a woman aged 40-49 years in good health. The CDR3 spells CASSLTGPNTEAFF. CDR3 nucleotide sequence: TGTGCCAGCAGTTTAACAGGCCCGAACACTGAAGCTTTCTTT.